Reported below is one TCR beta chain. The antigen is undetermined. This CDR3 region has 14 residues. Trimming removed 4 bases from V and 5 bases from J; junction bases left unmatched: 7. The germline V gene encodes CDR1 SGHTA and CDR2 FQGTGA. This entry comes from a study of blood T cells in healthy people across ages. Regarding the study as a whole: More naive CD4+ cells and higher diversity marked long-lived donors relative to aged donors. Unsorted PBMCs ruled out conclusive naive versus antigen-experienced comparison.

A second roughly 6 to 12 cycle PCR used barcoded and J-beta primers. Researchers report that a template-switch adaptor with 12 random nucleotides tagged each cDNA molecule. TCRdb reanalysed the 5' RACE reads using MiXCR and keeps one entry per CDR3 protein. The profile shows hundreds of thousands of distinct CDR3 sequences, 58% of them singletons. The sequence was collected from a man aged 25-45 years in good health. The source material was blood. The chain couples TRBV7-3 to TRBJ2-7, with 8 bases aligning to TRBD1. CDR3 residues: CASSSDLTGDEQYF. The CDR3, as DNA: TGTGCCAGCAGCTCGGATTTGACAGGGGACGAGCAGTACTTC.